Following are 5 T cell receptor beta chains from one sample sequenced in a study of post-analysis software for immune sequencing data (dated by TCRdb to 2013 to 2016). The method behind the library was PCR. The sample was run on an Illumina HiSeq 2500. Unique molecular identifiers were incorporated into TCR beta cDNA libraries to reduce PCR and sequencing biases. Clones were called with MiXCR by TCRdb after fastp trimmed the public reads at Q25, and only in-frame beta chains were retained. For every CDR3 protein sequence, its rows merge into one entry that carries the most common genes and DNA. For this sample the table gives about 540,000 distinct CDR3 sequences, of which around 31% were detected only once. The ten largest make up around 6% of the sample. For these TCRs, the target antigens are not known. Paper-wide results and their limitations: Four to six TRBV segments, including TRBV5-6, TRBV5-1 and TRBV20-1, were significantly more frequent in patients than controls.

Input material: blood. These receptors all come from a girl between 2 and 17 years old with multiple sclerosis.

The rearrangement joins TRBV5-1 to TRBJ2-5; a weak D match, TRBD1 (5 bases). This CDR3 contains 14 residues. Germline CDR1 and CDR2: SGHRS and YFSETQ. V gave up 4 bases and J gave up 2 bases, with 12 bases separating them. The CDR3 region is CASSPWGLQETQYF. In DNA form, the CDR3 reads TGCGCCAGCAGCCCTTGGGGCTTACAAGAGACCCAGTACTTC.

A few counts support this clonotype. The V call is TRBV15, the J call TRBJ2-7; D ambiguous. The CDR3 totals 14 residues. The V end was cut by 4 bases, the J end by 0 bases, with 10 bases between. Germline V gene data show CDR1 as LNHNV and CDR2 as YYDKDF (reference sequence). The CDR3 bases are TGTGCCACCAGCAACCCCTTGAGCTCCTACGAGCAGTACTTC. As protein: CATSNPLSSYEQYF.

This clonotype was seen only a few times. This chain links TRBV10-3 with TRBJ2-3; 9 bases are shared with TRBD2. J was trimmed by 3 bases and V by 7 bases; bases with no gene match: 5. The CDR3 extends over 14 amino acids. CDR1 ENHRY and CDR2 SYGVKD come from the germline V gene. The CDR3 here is CAINSGGLTDTQYF. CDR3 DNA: TGTGCCATCAACAGCGGGGGGTTGACAGATACGCAGTATTTT.

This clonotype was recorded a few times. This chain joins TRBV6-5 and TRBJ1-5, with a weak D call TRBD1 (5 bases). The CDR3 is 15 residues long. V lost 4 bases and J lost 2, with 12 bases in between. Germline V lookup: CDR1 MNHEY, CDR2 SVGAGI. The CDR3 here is CASSLSGVGNQPQHF. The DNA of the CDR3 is TGTGCCAGCAGTTTGTCGGGGGTAGGCAATCAGCCCCAGCATTTT.

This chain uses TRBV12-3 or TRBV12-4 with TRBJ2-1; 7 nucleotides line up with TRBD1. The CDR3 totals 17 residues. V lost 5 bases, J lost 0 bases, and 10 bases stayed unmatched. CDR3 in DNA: TGTGCCAGCAGTAAGGGACAGATAGATTACTCCTACAATGAGCAGTTCTTC. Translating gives CASSKGQIDYSYNEQFF.